This T cell receptor (beta chain) was sequenced for a study of blood T cell repertoires in COVID-19. Study in general: The United States, Italy and Spain provided the acute and convalescent COVID-19 samples.

V was pared by 2 bases and J by 5 bases, with 14 bases between. Per germline, CDR1 MNHEY and CDR2 SMNVEV (reference sequence). There are 15 residues in the CDR3. Only in-frame clones appear in the TCRdb table, and some are missing; sequencing was by immunoSEQ multiplex PCR. This table has about 150,000 clones, 78% appearing once. The sequencing sample was made of PBMCs or T cells enriched from blood (not recorded which). The receptor was isolated from a woman between 45 and 65 years old who had recovered from COVID-19. The gene calls are TRBV27 and TRBJ2-3; D not resolved. The CDR3 DNA follows: TGTGCCAGCAGTTTAGGCCTGGTGGTCAGAGATACGCAGTATTTT. It codes for CASSLGLVVRDTQYF.